Presented here are 13 T cell receptor beta chains from one specimen sequenced in a study of T cells expressing NK-cell markers. TCRdb reprocessed the 5' RACE reads, keeping one entry per CDR3 protein, no DNA. Its listing shows roughly 420,000 distinct CDR3 sequences. The specimen sequenced was blood T cells: a sorted CD56 or NKG2C T cell subset, CD4+ or CD8+ T cells, or bulk PBMC T cells (not recorded which). The receptors originated from a woman aged 18-69 years in good health.

J is TRBJ2-2 and V is TRBV20-1; TCRdb calls TRBD1, which cannot be checked without DNA. Germline V CDR1 and CDR2: DFQATT, SNEGSKA (reference sequence). This CDR3 spans 15 amino acids. The CDR3 is CSAGVVAPNTGELFF.

The rearrangement joins TRBV4-1 to TRBJ2-2; the D gene TCRdb calls, TRBD2, cannot be checked with no DNA. The CDR3 consists of 16 residues. The germline gives CDR1 MGHRA, CDR2 YSYEKL. CDR3 region: CASALGTSGNTGELFF.

This chain joins TRBV5-6 and TRBJ2-1; the TCRdb call, TRBD2, lacks DNA for checking. This CDR3 has 13 residues. CDR1 and CDR2 from the germline V gene are SGHDT and YYEEEE. The CDR3 is CASTLSGRNEQFF. The full variable domain, with the rest looked up from reference TRBV5-6 and TRBJ2-1, is DAGVTQSPTHLIKTRGQQVTLRCSPKSGHDTVSWYQQALGQGPQFIFQYYEEEERQRGNFPDRFSGHQFPNYSSELNVNALLLGDSALYLCASTLSGRNEQFFGPGTRLTVL.

The rearrangement joins TRBV7-9 to TRBJ2-5; TCRdb's D call, TRBD1, is unchecked because there is no DNA. CDR1 is SEHNR, CDR2 FQNEAQ, per germline (reference sequence). CDR3 length equals 13 residues. The CDR3 here is CASSTPGPVAQYF.

The chain is built from TRBV6-5 and TRBJ2-5; there is no DNA to check the TCRdb D call of TRBD1. This CDR3 has 14 residues. In germline, CDR1 is MNHEY, CDR2 SVGAGI. The CDR3 loop is CASSYSTAHLAQYF.

The V gene is TRBV12-3 or TRBV12-4, the J gene TRBJ2-5; the D gene TCRdb calls, TRBD2, cannot be checked with no DNA. The CDR3 runs 15 residues. The CDR3 reads CASSLVASAQETQYF.

This rearrangement joins TRBV6-5 to TRBJ1-4; with no DNA, the TCRdb D assignment of TRBD1 cannot be verified. Germline CDR1 MNHEY, CDR2 SVGAGI. The CDR3 consists of 15 residues. This CDR3 reads CASSYDSSTNEKLFF.

V is TRBV5-4 and J is TRBJ1-1; TCRdb names TRBD1, which stays unverified in the absence of DNA. The germline V gene encodes CDR1 SGHNT and CDR2 YYREEE (reference sequence). There are 17 residues in the CDR3. This CDR3 is CASSLGITGGGGTEAFF.

This chain connects TRBV6-2 or TRBV6-3 to TRBJ1-5. The CDR3 sequence is 15 residues long. Germline loops: CDR1 MNHEY, CDR2 SVGEGT. This CDR3 reads CASSSVGGSNQPQHF.

The chain links TRBV5-1 to TRBJ2-5; TCRdb designates TRBD1, a call that cannot be tested without DNA. Germline V gene data show CDR1 as SGHRS and CDR2 as YFSETQ. CDR3 size: 13 residues. Here the CDR3 reads CASRRDSQETQYF.

The rearrangement uses TRBV28 and TRBJ2-5. Germline V gene data show CDR1 as MDHEN and CDR2 as SYDVKM. The CDR3 has 11 amino acids. CDR3 amino acids: CASTNQETQYF.

The gene calls are TRBV7-9 and TRBJ2-1. Germline CDR1 reads SEHNR; CDR2 reads FQNEAQ (reference sequence). The CDR3 sequence is 11 residues long. This chain's CDR3 is CATHNPNEQFF.

This chain uses TRBV7-9 with TRBJ1-6; the TCRdb call, TRBD1, lacks DNA for checking. This CDR3 spans 15 amino acids. The germline V gene has CDR1 SEHNR and CDR2 FQNEAQ (reference sequence). The CDR3 reads CASSSGHGYNSPLHF.